The 24 T cell receptor beta chains presented below share a single source sample, sequenced in a study of regulatory T cells in long-lasting Graves disease. The TCR beta library used iRepertoire HTBI primers with Arm-PCR amplification of CDR3. Each CDR3 protein is one row after TCRdb ran MiXCR on the multiplex PCR reads. The data contain nearly 350,000 distinct CDR3 sequences, roughly a fifth of them singletons. As for time point: persistent/refractory GD, antithyroid drugs over 5 years with positive TRAb. The authors made the TCR library using RNA they extracted from PBMCs. This specimen was peripheral blood mononuclear cells (PBMCs), taken when the disease was refractory, from a patient treated with antithyroid drugs. These receptors all come from a female donor with Graves disease.

Only a few counts were recorded for this clonotype. The V gene is TRBV29-1, the J gene TRBJ2-2; 7 bases map to TRBD1. This CDR3 comprises 13 residues. J was trimmed by 4 bases and V by 5 bases; bases with no gene match: 4. Germline CDR1 and CDR2: SQVTM and ANQGSEA. CDR3 protein: CSVMTGTTGELFF. Here the CDR3 DNA reads TGCAGCGTTATGACAGGGACCACCGGGGAGCTGTTTTTT.

The chain couples TRBV10-2 to TRBJ1-4; the D is unclear. The V end lost 2 bases, the J end lost 8 bases, and 9 bases lay between the germline ends. From germline, CDR1 is WSHSY and CDR2 SAAADI. CDR3 length: 13 amino acids. CDR3 protein: CASSEADYEKLFF. The CDR3 DNA follows: TGCGCCAGCAGTGAGGCGGATTACGAAAAACTGTTTTTT.

This clonotype was counted ten times or more. The chain links TRBV11-3 to TRBJ2-5; D tentatively reads TRBD1 or TRBD2 (6 bases each). Germline CDR1 is SGHNT and CDR2 is YENEEA. The CDR3 runs to 15 residues. V lost 0 bases, J lost 5 bases, and 13 bases lay in between. CDR3 sequence: CASSLDPGDSETQYF. As DNA, the CDR3 is TGTGCCAGCAGCTTAGATCCAGGGGACTCGGAGACCCAGTACTTC.

This clonotype was observed at least ten times. J is TRBJ1-2 and V is TRBV7-9; unclear D gene. Germline CDR1 and CDR2: SEHNR and FQNEAQ (reference sequence). The CDR3 length is 13 residues. V lost 3 bases, J lost 3 bases, and 8 bases lay in between. DNA of the CDR3: TGTGCCAGCAGCTTTACAGAGGACTATGGCTACACCTTC. Translating gives CASSFTEDYGYTF.

The chain combines TRBV20-1 with TRBJ1-5; D is possibly TRBD1 (5 bases). Trimming took 6 bases from V and 0 from J, leaving 12 bases between them. Germline loops: CDR1 DFQATT, CDR2 SNEGSKA (reference sequence). The CDR3 runs 14 residues. Here the CDR3 reads CSADDSYSNQPQHF. The CDR3 nucleotides read TGCAGTGCCGACGACAGCTATAGCAATCAGCCCCAGCATTTT.

CDR3 coding DNA: TGCAGTGCTAGAGATAGCGGGGACTTCACCGGGGAGCTGTTTTTT. Residues: CSARDSGDFTGELFF. V usage is TRBV20-1 and J usage is TRBJ2-2, with 8 bases that match TRBD2. The CDR3 loop spans 15 amino acids. Germline CDR1 reads DFQATT; CDR2 reads SNEGSKA (reference sequence). Trimming took 0 bases from V and 4 from J; bases not matched to a gene: 4.

This chain connects TRBV18 to TRBJ1-2; no definite D call. Trimming took 6 bases from V and 7 from J, leaving 15 bases between them. From germline, CDR1 is KGHSH and CDR2 LQKENI. This CDR3 is built from 13 residues. In nucleotides, the CDR3 is TGTGCCAGCTCCCTCTCCCCTCGGCGTGGCTACACCTTC. This encodes CASSLSPRRGYTF.

This clonotype was observed at least ten times. This sequence joins TRBV5-1 and TRBJ2-2; 7 positions agree with TRBD1. J lost 2 bases, V lost 4 bases, and 5 bases had no gene match. Germline V lookup: CDR1 SGHRS, CDR2 YFSETQ. The length of the CDR3 is 15 residues. For the CDR3, the DNA is TGCGCCAGCAGCATTCGACAGGGTAACACCGGGGAGCTGTTTTTT. The encoded protein is CASSIRQGNTGELFF.

This clonotype was counted at least ten times. The CDR3 sequence is CASSSAVAGKETQYF. CDR3 nucleotide sequence: TGTGCCAGCAGTTCGGCCGTGGCGGGAAAAGAGACCCAGTACTTC. The rearrangement joins TRBV28 to TRBJ2-5, with TRBD2 as a possible D gene (6 bases). The CDR3 covers 15 residues. Germline V gives CDR1 MDHEN, CDR2 SYDVKM. V lost 4 bases to trimming and J lost 3 bases, with 15 bases between them.

This clonotype has a handful of counts. The chain has TRBV7-2 and TRBJ2-7; D gene unclear. V was cut by 5 bases and J by 0 bases, with 11 bases left in between. Germline V CDR1 and CDR2: SGHTA, FQGNSA. This CDR3 is built from 14 residues. CDR3: CASSPRRNSYEQYF. The CDR3 DNA is TGTGCCAGCAGCCCAAGACGAAACTCCTACGAGCAGTACTTC. Full variable domain (missing parts from reference TRBV7-2 and TRBJ2-7): GAGVSQSPSNKVTEKGKDVELRCDPISGHTALYWYRQSLGQGLEFLIYFQGNSAPDKSGLPSDRFSAERTGGSVSTLTIQRTQQEDSAVYLCASSPRRNSYEQYFGPGTRLTVT.

This chain connects TRBV5-1 to TRBJ2-1; 8 bases fit TRBD2. This CDR3 comprises 17 residues. V gave up 0 bases and J gave up 4 bases; unmatched junction bases: 9. The germline CDR1 and CDR2 sequences are SGHRS and YFSETQ. This chain's CDR3 is CASSLGRAGVQYNEQFF. The CDR3 DNA follows: TGCGCCAGCAGCTTGGGAAGAGCGGGAGTGCAGTACAATGAGCAGTTCTTC.

This clonotype was counted between two and nine times. V gene TRBV6-1 combines with J gene TRBJ1-2; 7 bases agree with TRBD1. The J segment lost 8 bases and the V segment lost 6 bases, leaving 9 bases of the junction unmatched. Germline CDR1 and CDR2: MNHNS and SASEGT. This CDR3 region has 13 residues. The CDR3 region has the DNA TGTGCCAGCAGGGGTACGACAGGGAGCGGCTACACCTTC. This sequence encodes CASRGTTGSGYTF.

The chain has TRBV4-2 and TRBJ1-1, with 9 bases aligning to TRBD1. Germline V gene sequence: CDR1 LGHNA, CDR2 YNFKEQ. The CDR3 runs to 17 residues. The V gene end was trimmed by 0 bases and the J gene end by 5 bases; junction bases not matched to a gene: 10. For the CDR3, the DNA is TGTGCCAGCAGCCAAGATGAGGCCGGGACAGGGAGGACTGAAGCTTTCTTT. This gives the protein CASSQDEAGTGRTEAFF.

This clonotype was counted ten times or more. The chain combines TRBV6-5 with TRBJ1-1; tentatively, D is TRBD1 (5 bases). This CDR3 spans 11 amino acids. The V end lost 4 bases, the J end lost 6 bases, and 6 bases lay between the germline ends. CDR1 is MNHEY and CDR2 is SVGAGI in the germline V gene. The CDR3 protein is CASSSGPEAFF. DNA of the CDR3: TGTGCCAGCAGTTCGGGACCTGAAGCTTTCTTT.

This clonotype was picked up a small number of times. The rearrangement joins TRBV30 to TRBJ2-7, with D possibly matching TRBD1 (6 bases). V lost 2 bases and J lost 3, with 20 bases in between. Germline loops: CDR1 GTSNPN, CDR2 SVGIG (reference sequence). The CDR3 covers 16 residues. The CDR3 region has the DNA TGTGCCTGGAGTTCTCCTCGCCTAAGCAGGGGCTACGAGCAGTACTTC. This sequence encodes CAWSSPRLSRGYEQYF.

This clonotype was counted between two and nine times. V is TRBV2 and J is TRBJ2-7, with TRBD2 identical over 9 bases. V was pared by 8 bases and J by 6 bases, with 8 bases of the junction left unmatched. The CDR3 is 13 amino acids. In germline, CDR1 is SNHLY, CDR2 FYNNEI. The CDR3 nucleotides are TGTGCCAGCCAGGTGGGGCGGGAGGGCGAGCAGTACTTC. Translating gives CASQVGREGEQYF.

The CDR3 loop is CASSRGPTDTQYF. The CDR3 DNA reads as TGTGCCAGCAGCCGGGGCCCCACAGATACGCAGTATTTT. This chain links TRBV7-2 with TRBJ2-3; D tentatively fits TRBD1 or TRBD2 (5 bases each). Germline lookup yields CDR1 SGHTA and CDR2 FQGNSA. Trimming took off 5 bases at V and 2 bases at J, with 8 bases between the two ends. This CDR3 comprises 13 residues.

This clonotype was picked up one time. A clone one base away is much larger, so this may be a read error. This chain joins TRBV12-3 or TRBV12-4 and TRBJ2-2; 7 nucleotides line up with TRBD1. V shed 5 bases and J 5 bases; nucleotides not matched to a gene: 8. The CDR3 is 15 residues long. The CDR3 DNA is TGTGCCAGCAGTCCCTACAGGGGTATTACCGGGGAGCTGTTTTTT. Its translation is CASSPYRGITGELFF.

This clonotype has only a few counts. The V call is TRBV10-3, the J call TRBJ2-7; possible D gene TRBD1, 7 bases. Germline CDR1 reads ENHRY; CDR2 reads SYGVKD. The length of the CDR3 is 13 residues. V shed 8 bases and J shed 3 bases, with 14 bases lying between them. CDR3 DNA: TGTGCCATCGGCAGGGGGGTCGGCTACGAGCAGTACTTC. This gives the protein CAIGRGVGYEQYF.

This clonotype was seen more than once but under ten times. This chain connects TRBV3-1 to TRBJ2-3; the D is unclear. V gave up 3 bases and J gave up 5 bases, with 6 bases separating them. The CDR3 is made up of 12 amino acids. Germline V gives CDR1 LGHDT, CDR2 YNNKEL (reference sequence). DNA of the CDR3: TGTGCCAGCAGCCAGCCCGGAGATACGCAGTATTTT. Protein sequence: CASSQPGDTQYF.

In its sample, this clonotype was seen many times. The genes are TRBV18 and TRBJ2-5; 7 nucleotides line up with TRBD1. This CDR3 comprises 13 residues. The V gene's germline CDR1 is KGHSH and CDR2 LQKENI. The J segment lost 2 bases and the V segment lost 4 bases, leaving 1 base of the junction unmatched. The CDR3 DNA sequence: TGTGCCAGCTCACGGGGACAGCAAGAGACCCAGTACTTC. The encoded protein is CASSRGQQETQYF.

This clonotype appeared once. The junction and the germline gene differ at one end; a read error may be behind it. The chain combines TRBV7-8 with TRBJ2-1, with D unresolved. The germline gives CDR1 SGHVS, CDR2 FQNEAQ. There are 11 residues in the CDR3. CDR3 sequence reads: CASSLYIEQFF. The CDR3 DNA is TGTGCCAGCAGCTTATACATTGAGCAGTTCTTC.

The table lists this clonotype with a few counts. V and J are TRBV6-5 and TRBJ2-7; the D gene is possibly TRBD1 (5 bases). Germline V gene lookup returns CDR1 MNHEY and CDR2 SVGAGI. Deletions cut 3 bases from V and 3 bases from J, with 15 bases between. This CDR3 has 15 residues. The CDR3 protein is CASSYSPSGIYEQYF. In DNA, the CDR3 is TGTGCCAGCAGTTATAGTCCGTCAGGGATCTACGAGCAGTACTTC.

This clonotype was picked up a small number of times. The chain recombines TRBV27 with TRBJ2-5; D is unclear. This CDR3 is 13 amino acids long. Germline V gene data show CDR1 as MNHEY and CDR2 as SMNVEV (reference sequence). V dropped 3 bases and J dropped 1 base, with 6 bases sitting between them. The CDR3 loop reads CASSFFGQETQYF. The CDR3 DNA follows: TGTGCCAGCAGTTTCTTTGGCCAAGAGACCCAGTACTTC.